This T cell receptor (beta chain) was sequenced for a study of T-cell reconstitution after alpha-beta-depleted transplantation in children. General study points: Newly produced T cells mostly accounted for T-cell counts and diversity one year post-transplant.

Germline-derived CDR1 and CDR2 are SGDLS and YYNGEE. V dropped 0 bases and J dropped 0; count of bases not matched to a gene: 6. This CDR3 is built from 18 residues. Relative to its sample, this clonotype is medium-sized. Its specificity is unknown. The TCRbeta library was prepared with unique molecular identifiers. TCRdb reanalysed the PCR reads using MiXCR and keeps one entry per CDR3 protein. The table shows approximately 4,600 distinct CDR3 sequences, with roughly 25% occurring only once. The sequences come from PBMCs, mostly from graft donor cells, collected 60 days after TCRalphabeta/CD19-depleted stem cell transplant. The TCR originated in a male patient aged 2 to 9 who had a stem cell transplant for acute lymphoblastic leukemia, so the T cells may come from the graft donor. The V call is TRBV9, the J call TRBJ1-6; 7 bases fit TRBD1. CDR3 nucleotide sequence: TGTGCCAGCAGCGTAGAGGAGGGGGCCGTCTCCTATAATTCACCCCTCCACTTT. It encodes CASSVEEGAVSYNSPLHF. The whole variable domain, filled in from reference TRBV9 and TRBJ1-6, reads DSGVTQTPKHLITATGQRVTLRCSPRSGDLSVYWYQQSLDQGLQFLIQYYNGEERAKGNILERFSAQQFPDLHSELNLSSLELGDSALYFCASSVEEGAVSYNSPLHFGNGTRLTVT.